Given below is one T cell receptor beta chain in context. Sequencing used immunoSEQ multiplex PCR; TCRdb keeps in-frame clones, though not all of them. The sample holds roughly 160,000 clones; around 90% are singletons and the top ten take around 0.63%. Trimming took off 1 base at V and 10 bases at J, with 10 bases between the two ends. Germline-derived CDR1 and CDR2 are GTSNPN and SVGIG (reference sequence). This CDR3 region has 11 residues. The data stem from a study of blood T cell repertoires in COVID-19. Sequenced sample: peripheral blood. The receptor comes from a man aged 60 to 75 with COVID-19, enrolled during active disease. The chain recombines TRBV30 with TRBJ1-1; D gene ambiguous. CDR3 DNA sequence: TGTGCCTGGAGTGCCTCGTATTTAGCTTTCTTT. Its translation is CAWSASYLAFF.